These 16 T cell receptor beta chains came from one sample sequenced in a study of cytomegalovirus exposure and HLA in healthy donors. PCR employed 60 Vbeta and 13 Jbeta primers. Only in-frame clones appear in the TCRdb table, and some are missing; sequencing was by immunoSEQ multiplex PCR. The profile shows 100,000 to 150,000 clones, about 79% of them singletons. Sequencing was done on a sample of PBMCs. The receptors come from a man between 18 and 35 years old in good health and CMV-seronegative.

CDR3 sequence (DNA): TGTGCCAGCAGGTTAGCGGGAGAGTCTTTGAAGCAGTACTTC. Amino acid sequence: CASRLAGESLKQYF. The rearrangement links TRBV28 to TRBJ2-7; 9 bases line up with TRBD2. The CDR3 runs to 14 residues. Germline V gene data show CDR1 as MDHEN and CDR2 as SYDVKM. The V gene end was trimmed by 6 bases and the J gene end by 8 bases; junction bases not matched to a gene: 11.

V usage is TRBV11-1 and J usage is TRBJ2-7; D is unclear. Germline V lookup: CDR1 SGHAT, CDR2 FQDESV (reference sequence). Trimming took off 5 bases at V and 6 bases at J, with 17 bases between the two ends. This CDR3 has 14 amino acids. The CDR3 here is CASSPPKLAGEQYF. The CDR3 DNA reads TGTGCCAGCAGCCCTCCAAAACTCGCCGGCGAGCAGTACTTC. Using reference TRBV11-1 and TRBJ2-7 for the parts outside the CDR3, the full variable domain is EAEVAQSPRYKITEKSQAVAFWCDPISGHATLYWYRQILGQGPELLVQFQDESVVDDSQLPKDRFSAERLKGVDSTLKIQPAELGDSAMYLCASSPPKLAGEQYFGPGTRLTVT.

This clone occurred a few times. V usage is TRBV6-5 and J usage is TRBJ1-3; TRBD1 is a possible D gene (6 bases). V was clipped by 10 bases and J by 5 bases, with 12 bases between them. The V gene's germline CDR1 is MNHEY and CDR2 SVGAGI. The CDR3 is 12 amino acids. CDR3 nucleotides: TGTGCCACCGCGGACAGTAGAAACACCATATATTTT. Amino acid sequence: CATADSRNTIYF.

This clone was observed a single time. The sample carries other DNA sequences with the same CDR3. This chain uses TRBV28 with TRBJ2-7; 9 bases fit TRBD2. J was trimmed by 1 base and V by 2 bases; bases with no gene match: 3. Germline CDR1 reads MDHEN; CDR2 reads SYDVKM. CDR3 length: 15 residues. The CDR3 here is CASSLAGGPSYEQYF. The CDR3 region has the DNA TGTGCCAGCAGTTTAGCGGGAGGGCCGTCCTACGAGCAGTACTTC.

V is TRBV12-5 and J is TRBJ2-3; 11 positions agree with TRBD2. The CDR3 is 13 residues long. CDR1 LGHNT and CDR2 FRNRAP come from the germline V gene. Trimming cost V 6 bases and J 6 bases; bases outside gene matches: 2. The CDR3 coding sequence is TGTGCTAGTGGAACTAGCGGGAGTGATACGCAGTATTTT. Its protein is CASGTSGSDTQYF.

The rearrangement joins TRBV6-5 to TRBJ1-2, with D possibly TRBD1 on 6 matching bases. The germline CDR1 and CDR2 sequences are MNHEY and SVGAGI. The CDR3 covers 13 residues. Trimming removed 3 bases at V and 3 bases at J, with 8 bases between. The CDR3 bases are TGTGCCAGCAGTTATGCAGGGGACTATGGCTACACCTTC. As protein: CASSYAGDYGYTF.

The genes are TRBV9 and TRBJ1-1, with D perhaps TRBD1 (5 bases). Trimming took off 9 bases at V and 3 bases at J, with 30 bases between the two ends. The germline gives CDR1 SGDLS, CDR2 YYNGEE. The CDR3 runs to 18 residues. The CDR3 protein is CATAITGVLCVGYTEAFF. CDR3 DNA: TGTGCCACCGCAATAACGGGGGTATTGTGTGTCGGGTACACTGAAGCTTTCTTT.

V is TRBV27 and J is TRBJ2-1; TRBD2 matches 9 bases. The CDR3 has 17 amino acids. The V gene's germline CDR1 is MNHEY and CDR2 SMNVEV (reference sequence). V trimming: 3 bases; J trimming: 5 bases; junction bases outside the gene matches: 11. CDR3 nucleotide sequence: TGTGCCAGCAGTTTTCGTAGCGGGAGAGTCGGGCACAATGAGCAGTTCTTC. Amino acids: CASSFRSGRVGHNEQFF.

DNA of the CDR3: TGCGCCAGCAGCCCCGGGACAGGGATCACCGGGGAGCTGTTTTTT. Its translation: CASSPGTGITGELFF. The chain carries TRBV5-1 and TRBJ2-2, with 9 bases fitting TRBD1. The germline V gene has CDR1 SGHRS and CDR2 YFSETQ. The CDR3 spans 15 residues. Trimming removed 4 bases from V and 4 bases from J; junction bases left unmatched: 5.

The CDR3 sequence is CASSQVTSGRAVTYF. The DNA for the CDR3 is TGCGCCAGCAGCCAAGTCACTAGCGGGAGAGCGGTTACGTATTTT. The chain carries TRBV4-1 and TRBJ2-3; 11 positions agree with TRBD2. CDR3 length: 15 amino acids. Germline CDR1 is MGHRA and CDR2 is YSYEKL. J gave up 14 bases and V 1 base, and 11 bases lay outside the gene matches.

V gene TRBV7-9 combines with J gene TRBJ1-3; D perhaps matches TRBD1 (5 bases). Trimming took 1 base from V and 8 from J, leaving 15 bases between them. The V gene's germline CDR1 is SEHNR and CDR2 FQNEAQ (reference sequence). CDR3 length: 15 amino acids. The CDR3 protein is CASSLEAGNVDTIYF. CDR3 DNA: TGTGCCAGCAGCTTAGAGGCAGGGAATGTTGACACCATATATTTT.

This clone turned up a few times. CDR3 nucleotides: TGTGCCAGCAGCTTCTCGGACAGACAGAACACTGAAGCTTTCTTT. Encoded protein: CASSFSDRQNTEAFF. This chain connects TRBV7-2 to TRBJ1-1; a weak D match, TRBD1 (6 bases). The CDR3 sequence is 15 residues long. Germline CDR1 and CDR2: SGHTA and FQGNSA. Trimming shortened V by 3 bases and J by 1 base, and 12 bases separated the two germline ends.

The chain carries TRBV28 and TRBJ2-2; 12 nucleotides match TRBD2. Germline V gives CDR1 MDHEN, CDR2 SYDVKM. Unmatched junction bases numbered 1, after V lost 2 bases and J lost 3 bases. The CDR3 covers 16 residues. CDR3 nucleotide sequence: TGTGCCAGCAGTTTAGGACTAGCGGGACACACCGGGGAGCTGTTTTTT. Its translation is CASSLGLAGHTGELFF.

There are a few counts of this clone. V gene TRBV13 combines with J gene TRBJ2-1; 7 nucleotides line up with TRBD2. J lost 4 bases, V lost 4 bases, and 10 bases had no gene match. The CDR3 covers 16 residues. Germline loops: CDR1 PRHDT, CDR2 FYEKMQ (reference sequence). The CDR3 DNA sequence: TGTGCCAGCAGCTCCGGGCGGGTGGGACTATACAATGAGCAGTTCTTC. Translation gives CASSSGRVGLYNEQFF.

The chain combines TRBV5-5 with TRBJ1-5; perhaps TRBD1 as D (6 bases). Germline-derived CDR1 and CDR2 are SGHKS and YYEKEE (reference sequence). Trimming removed 2 bases at V and 1 base at J, with 7 bases between. This CDR3 has 14 amino acids. The CDR3 sequence is CASSFDRSNQPQHF. The CDR3 DNA reads as TGTGCCAGCAGCTTCGACAGGAGCAATCAGCCCCAGCATTTT. The whole variable domain, remainder taken from reference TRBV5-5 and TRBJ1-5, is DAGVTQSPTHLIKTRGQQVTLRCSPISGHKSVSWYQQVLGQGPQFIFQYYEKEERGRGNFPDRFSARQFPNYSSELNVNALLLGDSALYLCASSFDRSNQPQHFGDGTRLSIL.

This clone was detected only a few times. The genes are TRBV6-1 and TRBJ2-7; D is undetermined. The V end was cut by 3 bases, the J end by 3 bases, with 18 bases between. CDR1 is MNHNS, CDR2 SASEGT, per germline. This CDR3 is built from 16 residues. CDR3 coding DNA: TGTGCCAGCAGTGACAGAAGCGCGCCGGAAGACTACGAGCAGTACTTC. This gives the protein CASSDRSAPEDYEQYF.